This T cell receptor (beta chain) stems from a study of blood T cell repertoires in COVID-19. Study-wide context: Both acute and convalescent COVID-19 samples were obtained from the United States, Italy and Spain. T cells, B-cell-depleted T cells, or PBMCs provided the cDNA or gDNA that served as material.

The authors' processing: It was from reference gene primer amplification that nucleated cell counts were estimated. TCRdb's copy holds only in-frame clones and misses some; the assay was immunoSEQ multiplex PCR. V and J calls and clone size are as listed in that table; D and trimming were resolved from the DNA. The repertoire holds roughly 160,000 clones, with around 82% as singletons. This receptor was obtained from a man between 65 and 85 years old with active or convalescent COVID-19. The sequencing sample was made of peripheral blood.

CDR3 sequence: CASSLGQGYNSPLHF. The DNA for the CDR3 is TGTGCCAGCAGCTTAGGGCAGGGGTATAATTCACCCCTCCACTTT. The chain carries TRBV7-2 and TRBJ1-6, with D possibly matching TRBD1 (6 bases). Trimming shortened V by 1 base and J by 4 bases, and 8 bases separated the two germline ends. CDR1 SGHTA and CDR2 FQGNSA come from the germline V gene. The CDR3 runs to 15 residues.